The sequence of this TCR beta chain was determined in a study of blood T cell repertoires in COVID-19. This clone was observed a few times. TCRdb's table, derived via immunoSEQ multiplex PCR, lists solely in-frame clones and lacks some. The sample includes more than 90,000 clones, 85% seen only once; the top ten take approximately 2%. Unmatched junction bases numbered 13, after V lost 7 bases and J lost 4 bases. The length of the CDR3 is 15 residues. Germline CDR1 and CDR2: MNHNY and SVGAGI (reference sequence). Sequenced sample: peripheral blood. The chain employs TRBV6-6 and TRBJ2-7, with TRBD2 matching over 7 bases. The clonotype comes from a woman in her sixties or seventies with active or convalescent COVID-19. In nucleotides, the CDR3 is TGTGCCAGCACCAGAGGAGCGGGGAGTAAATACGAGCAGTACTTC. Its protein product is CASTRGAGSKYEQYF.